Only one count was recorded for the clone carrying this T cell receptor beta chain. Its cognate antigen is unknown. These data come from a study of graft-versus-host responses after intestinal transplantation. Study results and limitations: Allografts of one patient group, those with graft-donor T cell macrochimerism, had high graft-versus-host to host-versus-graft clonal ratios.

The protocol was immunoSEQ multiplex PCR, while the TCRdb copy is restricted to in-frame clones and leaves out a portion. Found here are 88,000 or so clones, 75% to 90% of them singletons; the top ten hold approximately 0.11%. The CDR3 loop spans 13 amino acids. Trimming removed 4 bases from V and 6 bases from J; junction bases left unmatched: 2. The genes are TRBV23-1 and TRBJ1-5; 8 positions match TRBD1. TRBV23-1 is placed among ORFs of uncertain function. Sequencing was performed on unstimulated CD4+ T cells sorted from spleen or lymph node cells, taken before intestinal transplant. The TCR was taken from a human donor who received an intestinal transplant. The CDR3 is CASSPGGGQPQHF. The CDR3, as DNA: TGCGCCAGCAGTCCAGGGGGCGGTCAGCCCCAGCATTTT.